This T cell receptor (beta chain) came from a study of cytomegalovirus exposure and HLA in healthy donors. Findings and caveats of the study: Using a false discovery rate of 0.05, a later analysis showed that 15,000 to 20,000 TCR beta sequences were associated with HLA alleles.

The PCR was carried out with 60 Vbeta primers and 13 Jbeta primers. TCRdb's copy holds only in-frame clones and misses some; the assay was immunoSEQ multiplex PCR. The sample includes 90,000 to 150,000 clones, approximately 15% of them seen just once. Of note for this clone: The antigen is unknown.

The receptor's source is a woman younger than 35 in good health and CMV-seronegative. Sequencing used PBMCs.

The chain's CDR3 is CASSRLSSGRANTGELFF. Here the CDR3 DNA reads TGTGCCAGCAGCCGCCTCTCCAGCGGGAGGGCGAACACCGGGGAGCTGTTTTTT. This chain uses TRBV5-4 with TRBJ2-2, with 10 bases that match TRBD2. CDR1 and CDR2 from the germline V gene are SGHNT and YYREEE (reference sequence). V dropped 4 bases and J dropped 0; count of bases not matched to a gene: 9. The CDR3 contains 18 residues. Looking up the rest from reference TRBV5-4 and TRBJ2-2 gives the full variable domain: ETGVTQSPTHLIKTRGQQVTLRCSSQSGHNTVSWYQQALGQGPQFIFQYYREEENGRGNFPPRFSGLQFPNYSSELNVNALELDDSALYLCASSRLSSGRANTGELFFGEGSRLTVL.